Listed below are T cell receptor beta chains from one sample, sequenced in a study of blood T cell repertoires in COVID-19. TCRdb keeps only in-frame clones here, not all; method: immunoSEQ multiplex PCR. The sample shows 100,000 or so clones, around 80% of them seen only once. What was sequenced was peripheral blood. The receptors originated from an older man with active or convalescent COVID-19. The conserved cysteine and the conserved F or W are not part of the CDR3 here. A D gene is named only where the DNA matches it firmly. Expanded clones get a size class; other rows say once, few or many, or leave the size out.

D: TRBD1
V: TRBV7-9
size: .
CDR3: ASSSGQGEGGYT

D: .
V: TRBV3-1/TRBV3-2
size: .
CDR3: ASSPIGPAGGETQY

D: .
V: TRBV28
size: .
CDR3: ASSLLLQGWDAEAF

D: TRBD1
V: TRBV7-9
size: few
CDR3: ASSQQQGAYGYT

D: TRBD1
V: TRBV5-1
size: .
CDR3: ASSGGTGRKMGTGELF

D: TRBD1
V: TRBV25-1
size: .
CDR3: ASSDPSTGFYGYT

D: .
V: TRBV29-1
size: .
CDR3: SAWGPPRVNEQF

D: TRBD2
V: TRBV5-1
size: .
CDR3: ASSLVASGNGELF

D: TRBD2
V: TRBV30
size: once
CDR3: AWSVQRGKF

D: .
V: TRBV2
size: .
CDR3: ASSDRGTEAF

D: TRBD1
V: TRBV5-1
size: .
CDR3: ASSLVAGGNTEAF

D: TRBD1
V: TRBV29-1
size: .
CDR3: SVEDTGVEKLF